This record covers a single T cell receptor (beta chain). Followed longitudinally, the Seattle patients had been enrolled during active infection. Clones were read by immunoSEQ multiplex PCR, and TCRdb kept only the in-frame ones, dropping some. There are about 220,000 clones in the sample; 82% occur only once, and approximately 7.6% lies in the top ten. The data derive from a study of blood T cell repertoires in COVID-19. The CDR3 sequence is 15 residues long. With 4 bases clipped from V and 4 bases from J, the junction kept 7 bases outside the gene matches. CDR1 is MNHEY, CDR2 SVGAGI, per germline. The V call is TRBV6-5, the J call TRBJ1-1; 9 bases are shared with TRBD1. The source is a woman older than 75 with COVID-19, enrolled during active disease. Sample: peripheral blood. The CDR3 loop reads CASSSLDRGSTEAFF. The CDR3, as DNA: TGTGCCAGCAGTTCCCTAGACAGGGGGTCCACTGAAGCTTTCTTT.